These 5 T cell receptor beta chains were all obtained from the same sample, sequenced in a study of T cells in Graves' hyperthyroidism and ophthalmopathy. TCR beta CDR3 region amplification was performed from RNA transcripts. First-round RT-PCR of the TCR CDR3 relied on the HTBI primer set. TCRdb independently ran MiXCR on the multiplex PCR reads; one entry per CDR3 protein. The sample lists hundreds of thousands of distinct CDR3 sequences, about 15% occurring once. Sequenced input: blood. These receptors all come from a woman aged 40 to 55 with Graves' ophthalmopathy.

This clonotype was observed many times. The genes are TRBV28 and TRBJ2-7; 7 bases are shared with TRBD2. Germline V gene sequence: CDR1 MDHEN, CDR2 SYDVKM. The CDR3 has 15 amino acids. Trimming at V came to 4 bases and at J to 2 bases, leaving 8 bases not matched to a gene. CDR3 sequence (DNA): TGTGCCAGCAGTTCCTTAGCGGGCCGAGCCTACGAGCAGTACTTC. Translation: CASSSLAGRAYEQYF.

This clonotype was counted only a few times. The CDR3 carries no conserved terminal phenylalanine or tryptophan, so it likely arises from a read error. This chain connects TRBV6-2 or TRBV6-3 to TRBJ1-1; 9 bases match TRBD1. The ends lost 5 bases at V and 1 base at J; junction bases unmatched: 8. The germline CDR1 and CDR2 sequences are MNHEY and SVGEGT. The CDR3 length is 16 residues. The CDR3 DNA is TGTGCCAGCAGTCCCGGGACAGGGAGTACGAACACTGAAGCTTTCTCT. Protein sequence: CASSPGTGSTNTEAFS.

This clonotype occurred a few times. This sequence joins TRBV20-1 and TRBJ2-5; 7 nucleotides align to TRBD1. The CDR3 length is 14 residues. The germline V gene has CDR1 DFQATT and CDR2 SNEGSKA (reference sequence). With 4 bases clipped from V and 4 bases from J, the junction kept 9 bases outside the gene matches. The CDR3 DNA reads as TGCAGTGCTACCTCTGGGACAGTGGGAGAGACCCAGTACTTC. Translated, it gives CSATSGTVGETQYF.

This clonotype was seen at least ten times. The chain couples TRBV19 to TRBJ2-7, with unresolved D. This CDR3 is 15 amino acids long. Deletions cut 4 bases from V and 0 bases from J, with 13 bases between. Per germline, CDR1 LNHDA and CDR2 SQIVND (reference sequence). CDR3 nucleotide sequence: TGTGCCAGTAGTACGGCGGATTTAAGCTCCTACGAGCAGTACTTC. It specifies CASSTADLSSYEQYF.

The rearrangement uses TRBV12-3 or TRBV12-4 and TRBJ1-2; D is undetermined. This CDR3 contains 15 residues. The ends were cut back, 7 bases at V and 7 bases at J, with 22 bases in the middle. This CDR3 is CASIESGPFSCGYTF. The CDR3, as DNA: TGTGCCAGCATCGAATCCGGGCCTTTTTCCTGTGGCTACACCTTC.